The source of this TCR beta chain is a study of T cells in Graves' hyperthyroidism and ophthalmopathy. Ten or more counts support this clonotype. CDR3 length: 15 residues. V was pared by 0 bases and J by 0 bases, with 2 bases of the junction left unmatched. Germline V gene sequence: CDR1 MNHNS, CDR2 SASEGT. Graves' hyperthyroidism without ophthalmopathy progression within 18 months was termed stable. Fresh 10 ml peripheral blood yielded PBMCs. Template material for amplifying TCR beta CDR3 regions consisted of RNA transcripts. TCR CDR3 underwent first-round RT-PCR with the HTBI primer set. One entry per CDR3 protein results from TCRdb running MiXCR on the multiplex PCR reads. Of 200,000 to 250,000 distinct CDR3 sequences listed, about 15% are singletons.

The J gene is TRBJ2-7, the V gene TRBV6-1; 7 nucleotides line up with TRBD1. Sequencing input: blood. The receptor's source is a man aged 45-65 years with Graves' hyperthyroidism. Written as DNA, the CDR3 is TGTGCCAGCAGTGAAGCCGGGGACAGCTCCTACGAGCAGTACTTC. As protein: CASSEAGDSSYEQYF.